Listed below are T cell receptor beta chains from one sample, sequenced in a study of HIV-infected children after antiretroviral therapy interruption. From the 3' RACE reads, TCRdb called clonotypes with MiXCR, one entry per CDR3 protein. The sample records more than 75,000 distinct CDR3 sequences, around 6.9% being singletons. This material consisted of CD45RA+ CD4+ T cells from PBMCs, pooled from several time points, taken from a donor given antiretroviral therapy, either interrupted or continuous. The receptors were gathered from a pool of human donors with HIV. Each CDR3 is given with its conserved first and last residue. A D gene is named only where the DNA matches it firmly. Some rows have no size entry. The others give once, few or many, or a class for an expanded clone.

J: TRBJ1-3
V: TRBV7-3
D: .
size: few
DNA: TGTGCCAGCAGCTTAACAGCTGGAAACACCATATATTTT
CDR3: CASSLTAGNTIYF

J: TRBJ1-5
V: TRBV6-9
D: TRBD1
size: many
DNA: TGTGCCAGCAGTACGACCTTGGCCAGGGGGCACCCTTCGGACCAGCCCCAGCATTTT
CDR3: CASSTTLARGHPSDQPQHF

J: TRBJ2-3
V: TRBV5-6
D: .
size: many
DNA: TGTGCCAGCAGCTTGAGGGAGTTTTCAGATACGCAGTATTTT
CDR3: CASSLREFSDTQYF

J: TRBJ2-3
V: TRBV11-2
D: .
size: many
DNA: TGTGCCAGCAGCTTTAGAGGAGGAGATACGCAGTATTTT
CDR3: CASSFRGGDTQYF

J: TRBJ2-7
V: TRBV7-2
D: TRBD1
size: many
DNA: TGTGCCAGCAGCTTAGTCCAGGGGGCGGGCGAGCAGTACTTC
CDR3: CASSLVQGAGEQYF

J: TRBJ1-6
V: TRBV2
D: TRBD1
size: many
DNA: TGTGCCAGCAGTGGGACAGGGGGAAATTCACCCCTCCACTTT
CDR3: CASSGTGGNSPLHF

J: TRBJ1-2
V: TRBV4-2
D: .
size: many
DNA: TGTGCCAGCAGCCAAGATCGGGGGGATGGCTACACCTTC
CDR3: CASSQDRGDGYTF

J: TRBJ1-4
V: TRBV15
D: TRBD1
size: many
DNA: TGTGCCACCAGCAGGGATCGACAGGGGCAGGAGGAAAAACTGTTTTTT
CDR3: CATSRDRQGQEEKLFF

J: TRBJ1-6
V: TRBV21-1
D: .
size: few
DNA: TGTGCCAGCAGCAAGACAGGGTTAAGGGAGGATTTCCCAAGCTCCTATAATTCACCCCTCCACTTT
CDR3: CASSKTGLREDFPSSYNSPLHF

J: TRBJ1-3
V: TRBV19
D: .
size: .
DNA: TGTGCCAGTAGTTTAGGACGGCCTCTGGGAAACACCATATATTTT
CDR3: CASSLGRPLGNTIYF

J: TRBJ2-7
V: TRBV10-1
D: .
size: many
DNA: TGCGCCAGCAGTTCACAGGCCTACGAGCAGTACTTC
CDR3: CASSSQAYEQYF

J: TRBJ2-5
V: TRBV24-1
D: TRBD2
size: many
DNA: TGTGCCACCAGTGATTTCCAGACTAGCGGGCAAGAGACCCAGTACTTC
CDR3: CATSDFQTSGQETQYF

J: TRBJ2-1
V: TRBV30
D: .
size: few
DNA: TGTGCCTGGAGTTTAGCACCAGGGGTCAAAGAGCAGTTCTTC
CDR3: CAWSLAPGVKEQFF

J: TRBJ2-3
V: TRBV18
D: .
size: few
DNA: TGTGCCAGCTCACCGACACCCTTTACGGATACGCAGTATTTT
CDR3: CASSPTPFTDTQYF

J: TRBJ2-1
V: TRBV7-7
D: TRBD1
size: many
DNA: TGTGCCAGCAGCCCGGGACAGGGTTGGGACAATGAGCAGTTCTTC
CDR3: CASSPGQGWDNEQFF

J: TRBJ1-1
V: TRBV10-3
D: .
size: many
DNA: TGTGCCATCAGTGAGTCTAGGGTTCGGACTGAAGCTTTCTTT
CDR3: CAISESRVRTEAFF

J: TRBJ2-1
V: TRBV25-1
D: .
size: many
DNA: TGTGCCAGCAGGACGGCGGAAGGCCGACAGTTCAATGAGCAGTTCTTC
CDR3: CASRTAEGRQFNEQFF

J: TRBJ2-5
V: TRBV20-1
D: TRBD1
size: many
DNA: TGCAGTGCTGCAGGACCAGGGGGAGAGACCCAGTACTTC
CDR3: CSAAGPGGETQYF

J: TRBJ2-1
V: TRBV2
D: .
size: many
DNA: TGTGCCAGCAGGAAAAGGGACCCCCCGGGCAATGAGCAGTTCTTC
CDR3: CASRKRDPPGNEQFF

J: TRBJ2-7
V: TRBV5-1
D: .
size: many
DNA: TGCGCCAGCAGCTTAACAGGGCCCCGTTCGGAGCAGTACTTC
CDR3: CASSLTGPRSEQYF

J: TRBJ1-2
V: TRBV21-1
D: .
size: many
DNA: TGTGCCAGCAGCAAAGGGGAAGGGGCCAGAGGCTACACCTTC
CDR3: CASSKGEGARGYTF

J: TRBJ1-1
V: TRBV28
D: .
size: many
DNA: TGTGCCAGCAGGAACAGACGGGATGAAGCTTTCTTT
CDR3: CASRNRRDEAFF

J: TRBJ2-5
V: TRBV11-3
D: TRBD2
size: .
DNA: TGTGCCAGCAGCCAGAGCGGGGAAGAGACCCAGTACTTC
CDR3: CASSQSGEETQYF

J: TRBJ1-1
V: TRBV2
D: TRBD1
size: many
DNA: TGTGCCAGCAACGGACAGGGGAACACTGAAGCTTTCTTT
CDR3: CASNGQGNTEAFF

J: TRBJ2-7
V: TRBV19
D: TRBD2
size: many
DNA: TGTGCCAGTAGCTTACGGAGCGGGAGTGGGTACGAGCAGTACTTC
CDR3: CASSLRSGSGYEQYF

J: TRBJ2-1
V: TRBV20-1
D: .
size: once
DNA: TGCAGTGCTGGAGCAGCAAGGAGCTCCTACAATGAGCAGTTCTTC
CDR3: CSAGAARSSYNEQFF

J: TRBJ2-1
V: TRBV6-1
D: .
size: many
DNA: TGTGCCAGCAGTGAAGTCCGCCTGAGCACCTACAATGAGCAGTTCTTC
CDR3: CASSEVRLSTYNEQFF

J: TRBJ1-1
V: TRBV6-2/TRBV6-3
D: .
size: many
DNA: TGTGCCAGCAGTTTACAGTACATGAACACTGAAGCTTTCTTT
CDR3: CASSLQYMNTEAFF

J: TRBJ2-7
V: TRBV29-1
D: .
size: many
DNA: TGCAGCATAGGACAGCCCCCCTCCTACGAGCAGTACTTC
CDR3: CSIGQPPSYEQYF

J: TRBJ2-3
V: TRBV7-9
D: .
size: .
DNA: TGTGCCAGCAGCTTAGACAGGGTCAGCACAGATACGCAGTATTTT
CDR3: CASSLDRVSTDTQYF

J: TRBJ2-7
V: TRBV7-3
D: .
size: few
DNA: TGTGCCAGCAGCTTAGGAGCAGGTGGATCCTACGAGCAGTACTTC
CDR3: CASSLGAGGSYEQYF

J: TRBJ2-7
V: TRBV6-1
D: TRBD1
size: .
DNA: TGTGTCAGCAGGGACAGGAGCTACGAGCAGTACTTC
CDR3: CVSRDRSYEQYF

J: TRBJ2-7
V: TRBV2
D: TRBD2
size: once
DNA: TGTGCCAGCAGGATAGCGGGAGTAATCCGCGAGCAGTACTTC
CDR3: CASRIAGVIREQYF

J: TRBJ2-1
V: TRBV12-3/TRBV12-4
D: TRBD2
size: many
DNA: TGTGCCAGCAGCCCAAGCGGGAGGGGGTACAATGAGCAGTTCTTC
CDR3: CASSPSGRGYNEQFF

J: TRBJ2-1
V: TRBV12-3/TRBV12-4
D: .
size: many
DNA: TGTGCCAGCAGCCGTACCGGGCAGGGGAAGCGCAATGAGCAGTTCTTC
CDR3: CASSRTGQGKRNEQFF

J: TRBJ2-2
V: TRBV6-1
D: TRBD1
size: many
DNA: TGTGCCAGCAGGGTGGCTACAGGGGTTGGCACCGGGGAGCTGTTTTTT
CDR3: CASRVATGVGTGELFF

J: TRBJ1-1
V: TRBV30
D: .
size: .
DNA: TGTGCCTGGAGTGTTGGCCTTAACACTGAAGCTTTCTTT
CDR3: CAWSVGLNTEAFF

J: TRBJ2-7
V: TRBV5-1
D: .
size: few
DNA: TGCGCCAGCAGAGGGGCCCCAGGGCCTCAGGAGCAGTACTTC
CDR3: CASRGAPGPQEQYF

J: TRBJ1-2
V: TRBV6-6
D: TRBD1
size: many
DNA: TGTGCCAGCTTCCGGGACAGCCTTAACTATGGCTACACCTTC
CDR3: CASFRDSLNYGYTF

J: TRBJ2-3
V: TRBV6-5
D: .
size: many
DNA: TGTGCCAGCAGTTACGACTCCACCTCCACAGATACGCAGTATTTT
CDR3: CASSYDSTSTDTQYF

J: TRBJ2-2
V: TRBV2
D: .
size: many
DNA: TGTGCCAGCAGTGACGCTTCCGGGGAGCTGTTTTTT
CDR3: CASSDASGELFF

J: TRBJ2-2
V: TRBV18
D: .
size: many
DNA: TGTGCCAGCTCACCACTCCAGGCCCCGAACACCGGGGAGCTGTTTTTT
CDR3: CASSPLQAPNTGELFF

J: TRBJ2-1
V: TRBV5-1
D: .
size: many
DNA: TGCGCCAGCAGCTTGGACAGTAGCTCCTACAATGAGCAGTTCTTC
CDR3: CASSLDSSSYNEQFF

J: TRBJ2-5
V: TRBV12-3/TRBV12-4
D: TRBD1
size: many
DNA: TGTGCCAGCAGTCTAGGACAGGGACGTTCGGAGACCCAGTACTTC
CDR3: CASSLGQGRSETQYF

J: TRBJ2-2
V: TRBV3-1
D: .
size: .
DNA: TGTGCCAGCAGCCAAGGGCCCAGCGGGTGGGTAAACACCGGGGAGCTGTTTTTT
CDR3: CASSQGPSGWVNTGELFF

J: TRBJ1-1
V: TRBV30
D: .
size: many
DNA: TGTGCCTGGAGTGCAAGACAGAACACTGAAGCTTTCTTT
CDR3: CAWSARQNTEAFF

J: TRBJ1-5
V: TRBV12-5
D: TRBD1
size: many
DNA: TGTGCTAGTGGATTTGGGACAGGGGATCAGCCCCAGCATTTT
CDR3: CASGFGTGDQPQHF

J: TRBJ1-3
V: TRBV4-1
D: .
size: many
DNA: TGTGCCAGCAGCCAAGAGACCAGGGCTGGAAATACGCTCTATTTT
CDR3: CASSQETRAGNTLYF

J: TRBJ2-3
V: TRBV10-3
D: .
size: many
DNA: TGTGCCATCAGTGAGGGTAGGAACACAGATACGCAGTATTTT
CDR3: CAISEGRNTDTQYF

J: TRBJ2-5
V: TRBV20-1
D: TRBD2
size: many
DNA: TGCAGTGCTAGAGATCGCTCTAGCGGGCAAGAGACCCAGTACTTC
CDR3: CSARDRSSGQETQYF

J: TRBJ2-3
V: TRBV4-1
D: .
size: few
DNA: TGCGCCAGCAGCCAAGGGGGCTCGGGCACAGATACGCAGTATTTT
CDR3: CASSQGGSGTDTQYF

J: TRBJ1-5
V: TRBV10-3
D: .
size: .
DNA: TGTGCCATCAGTGAGGGGGGCACAAGCAATCAGCCCCAGCATTTT
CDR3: CAISEGGTSNQPQHF

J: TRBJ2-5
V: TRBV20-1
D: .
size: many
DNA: TGCAGTGCTATAAACACCGCCTCGCAAGAGACCCAGTACTTC
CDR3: CSAINTASQETQYF